Presented here are 10 T cell receptor beta chains from one specimen sequenced in a study of cytomegalovirus exposure and HLA in healthy donors. PCR amplification relied on 60 Vbeta primers (plus 13 Jbeta primers). Clones were sequenced by immunoSEQ multiplex PCR, and TCRdb holds only the in-frame ones, with some missing. The sample records about 120,000 clones, approximately 80% being singletons. The sequenced material came from PBMCs. The receptors originated from a man in his fifties in good health and CMV-seropositive.

The chain recombines TRBV29-1 with TRBJ1-1; no firm D call. CDR1 SQVTM and CDR2 ANQGSEA come from the germline V gene. The CDR3 covers 16 residues. V was shortened by 1 base and J by 5 bases, with 20 bases between the two germline ends. The CDR3, as DNA: TGCAGCGTTGAAGCCCCTCGACATCATCCGGGGACTGAAGCTTTCTTT. This gives the protein CSVEAPRHHPGTEAFF.

V and J are TRBV30 and TRBJ2-7; 9 bases map to TRBD1. The CDR3 length is 15 residues. Germline values: CDR1 GTSNPN, CDR2 SVGIG (reference sequence). Germline trimming cut 0 bases from V and 4 bases from J; bases unmatched to any gene: 7. The CDR3: CAWSVPGTGRYEQYF. The CDR3 nucleotides read TGTGCCTGGAGTGTACCTGGGACAGGGCGGTACGAGCAGTACTTC.

The chain joins TRBV7-2 to TRBJ1-2; 8 nucleotides line up with TRBD1. V dropped 6 bases and J dropped 8; count of bases not matched to a gene: 17. The CDR3 totals 16 residues. Per the germline V gene, CDR1 is SGHTA and CDR2 is FQGNSA. The chain's CDR3 is CASSSRTGPTFGGYTF. The CDR3, as DNA: TGTGCCAGCAGTTCTAGGACAGGGCCCACCTTCGGGGGCTACACCTTC.

This clone came up a few times. The chain carries TRBV11-2 and TRBJ2-1; TRBD2 agrees at 9 bases. The CDR3 consists of 18 residues. The germline V gene has CDR1 SGHAT and CDR2 FQNNGV. Trimming at V came to 5 bases and at J to 0 bases, leaving 11 bases not matched to a gene. The CDR3 bases are TGTGCCAGCAGCCGGAGACCAGCGGGGGGCAGCTCCTACAATGAGCAGTTCTTC. It encodes CASSRRPAGGSSYNEQFF. Supplemented by reference TRBV11-2 and TRBJ2-1, the full variable domain reads EAGVAQSPRYKIIEKRQSVAFWCNPISGHATLYWYQQILGQGPKLLIQFQNNGVVDDSQLPKDRFSAERLKGVDSTLKIQPAKLEDSAVYLCASSRRPAGGSSYNEQFFGPGTRLTVL.

This rearrangement joins TRBV6-5 to TRBJ2-5; a possible D gene is TRBD2 (5 bases). The J call may not be correct, given that the DNA end is closer to TRBJ2-7. There are 16 residues in the CDR3. CDR1 and CDR2 from the germline V gene are MNHEY and SVGAGI. The CDR3 sequence is CASSYRPGNGVGEQYF. As DNA, the CDR3 is TGTGCCAGCAGTTACAGACCCGGGAATGGCGTCGGCGAGCAGTACTTC.

V is TRBV18 and J is TRBJ2-5; D is unclear. CDR1 is KGHSH and CDR2 is LQKENI in the germline V gene. This CDR3 is built from 14 residues. Trimming took off 2 bases at V and 1 base at J, with 8 bases between the two ends. The CDR3 sequence is CASSPAEFQETQYF. In nucleotides, the CDR3 is TGTGCCAGCTCACCAGCGGAATTCCAAGAGACCCAGTACTTC.

V usage is TRBV27 and J usage is TRBJ2-7, with 11 bases aligning to TRBD1. CDR1 MNHEY and CDR2 SMNVEV come from the germline V gene (reference sequence). This CDR3 spans 16 amino acids. The ends lost 4 bases at V and 4 bases at J; junction bases unmatched: 9. As DNA, the CDR3 is TGTGCCAGCAGTTCCCCCGGGACAGGGGGTAGGTACGAGCAGTACTTC. Its protein is CASSSPGTGGRYEQYF.

The genes are TRBV6-5 and TRBJ1-2; D unresolved. The CDR3 has 12 residues. The V end was cut by 2 bases, the J end by 13 bases, with 14 bases between. Germline CDR1 MNHEY, CDR2 SVGAGI. In DNA form, the CDR3 reads TGTGCCAGCAGTTACCCGACTGGCCACTCCACCTTC. Protein sequence: CASSYPTGHSTF.

CDR3 sequence: CACTSRGREKLFF. For the CDR3, the DNA is TGTGCTTGTACCAGCCGGGGGAGAGAAAAACTGTTTTTT. This sequence joins TRBV30 and TRBJ1-4; the D gene is possibly TRBD1 (5 bases). The CDR3 is made up of 13 amino acids. Germline CDR1 GTSNPN, CDR2 SVGIG (reference sequence).

The V call is TRBV5-4, the J call TRBJ1-1; D unresolved. CDR1 is SGHNT, CDR2 YYREEE, per germline (reference sequence). This CDR3 contains 13 residues. V was clipped by 0 bases and J by 0 bases, with 3 bases between them. CDR3 DNA sequence: TGTGCCAGCAGCTTGGCGGTGAACACTGAAGCTTTCTTT. It encodes CASSLAVNTEAFF.